Reported below is one T cell receptor beta chain. Its recognized antigen is unknown. No much larger clonotype is one base removed from it; base qualities were not supplied. These data belong to a study of blood T cell repertoires in COVID-19 (TCRdb year 2020). Study-wide context: Collaborator samples came from the United States, Italy and Spain and covered acute and convalescent phases of COVID-19. The material from the prospective study consisted of cDNA or gDNA derived from T cells, B-cell-depleted T cells, or PBMCs. The dataset comprised deeply sampled blood TCRbeta repertoires from subjects exposed to, actively infected with, or recovered from COVID-19. The repertoires were released in a freely available public database intended as a resource for research on the immune response to SARS-CoV-2. The samples were drawn from the first 160 participants of the ongoing ImmuneRACE study and from some 1,300 subjects provided by 6 global collaborators. A de-identified subject ID, COVID-19 status, age in years and sex were almost always included in the sample metadata. Where available, HLA class I and class II types were obtained from metadata supplied by the sample provider rather than from assay-based typing. What the work shows at the level of the full study, not this receptor alone: The quantity of clinical and demographic metadata differed by source and by participant and was supplied without curation.

Collaborating institutions collected whole blood in K2EDTA tubes following their own protocols. For TCRbeta analysis, collaborators shipped samples in one of three forms: frozen whole blood, isolated PBMCs, or DNA extracted from either of those sample types. TCRbeta CDR3 regions were amplified from genomic DNA using the immunoSEQ Assay, a bias-controlled multiplex PCR. In the source study's methods: The number of nucleated cells in each sample was estimated by amplification of reference gene primers within the assay. To quantify the absolute abundance of each unique TCRbeta CDR3 rearrangement, sequence reads were collapsed and filtered. Productive Simpson clonality was computed per sample as the square root of Simpson's diversity index over productive rearrangements. TCRdb took this table from immuneACCESS and kept in-frame rearrangements with V and J called. Such tables lack part of the clones; where checked against another copy, unresolved V genes explain under half of the gap, and the rest is unexplained. V and J calls and clone size follow that table, whereas D and trimming were derived from the DNA. The table for this sample lists 75,000 to 80,000 clones; around 90% of them were counted only once. The ten largest clones add up to 5.8% of the sample.

For CDR1 and CDR2, the germline V gene (reference sequence) lists SGHNT and YYREEE. CDR3 length: 13 amino acids, cysteine to phenylalanine. Only the CDR3 region is kept as DNA, spanning 39 bases read in frame from base 1. V and J are truncated by 0 bases and 5 bases respectively, leaving an intervening sequence of 5 bases. The sequence links TRBV5-4 to TRBJ1-4; the D gene is unclear. The TCR originated in a human donor in a cohort sampled during active COVID-19. The sequenced sample consisted of peripheral blood. The CDR3 reads as follows: CASSLGQNEKLFF. The nucleotide sequence is given as TGTGCCAGCAGCTTGGGCCAGAATGAAAAACTGTTTTTT.